The TCR beta chain described here comes from a study of blood T cell repertoires in COVID-19 (TCRdb year 2020). At the level of the whole study: The collaborator samples originated in the United States, Italy and Spain and spanned the acute and convalescent phases of COVID-19. Deeply sampled blood TCRbeta repertoires from subjects exposed to, actively infected with, or recovered from COVID-19 were included in the dataset. The repertoires were released in a freely available public database intended as a resource for research on the immune response to SARS-CoV-2. Samples came from the ongoing ImmuneRACE study (first 160 participants) plus 1,254 subjects from 6 global collaborators. Where available, HLA class I and class II types were taken from metadata supplied by the sample provider and were not determined by assay-based typing. Sample metadata almost always included a de-identified subject ID, COVID-19 status, age in years and sex. The material from the prospective study consisted of cDNA or gDNA derived from T cells, B-cell-depleted T cells, or PBMCs.

TCRbeta CDR3 regions were amplified from genomic DNA using the immunoSEQ Assay, a bias-controlled multiplex PCR. The study's processing was this. Nucleated cell counts per sample were estimated from amplification of reference gene primers within the assay. To quantify the absolute abundance of each unique TCRbeta CDR3 rearrangement, sequence reads were collapsed and filtered. For each sample, productive Simpson clonality was calculated by taking the square root of Simpson's diversity index across productive rearrangements. What TCRdb holds here is the immuneACCESS table cut down to in-frame rearrangements. Part of the clones is not present; checked against another copy, under half of the missing clones reflect an unresolved V gene, and the others are unexplained. Clone size and V and J calls were adopted from that table, with D and trimming inferred from the DNA. The sample table holds about 280,000 clones, of which 75% to 90% were seen once. The ten most abundant clones make up 9.5% to 11% of the sample.

Whole blood was collected in K2EDTA tubes by collaborating institutions according to the institutions' own protocols. For TCRbeta analysis, collaborators shipped samples as frozen whole blood, isolated PBMCs, or DNA extracted from either of those sample types. General study outcomes and caveats: The amount of clinical and demographic metadata varied by source and participant and was provided uncurated.

Including cysteine and phenylalanine, the CDR3 has 15 amino acids. Only the CDR3 DNA is retained, 45 bases long and in frame from the first base. Sequences SGHAT (CDR1) and FQNNGV (CDR2) are obtained from the germline V gene. V gives up 3 bases and J gives up 0 bases, and the segment between their germline ends measures 9 bases. On this clone: What antigen it recognizes has not been identified. No quality values exist for individual bases; no much larger clone is one base distant.

The sample comprised peripheral blood. The receptor was isolated from a woman in her sixties or seventies with acute or convalescent COVID-19. The chain links TRBV11-2 with TRBJ1-3, and perhaps TRBD1 as D gene, on 6 matching bases. The CDR3 reads CASSFRDNSGNTIYF. The nucleotide sequence is TGTGCCAGCAGCTTTAGGGACAACTCTGGAAACACCATATATTTT.